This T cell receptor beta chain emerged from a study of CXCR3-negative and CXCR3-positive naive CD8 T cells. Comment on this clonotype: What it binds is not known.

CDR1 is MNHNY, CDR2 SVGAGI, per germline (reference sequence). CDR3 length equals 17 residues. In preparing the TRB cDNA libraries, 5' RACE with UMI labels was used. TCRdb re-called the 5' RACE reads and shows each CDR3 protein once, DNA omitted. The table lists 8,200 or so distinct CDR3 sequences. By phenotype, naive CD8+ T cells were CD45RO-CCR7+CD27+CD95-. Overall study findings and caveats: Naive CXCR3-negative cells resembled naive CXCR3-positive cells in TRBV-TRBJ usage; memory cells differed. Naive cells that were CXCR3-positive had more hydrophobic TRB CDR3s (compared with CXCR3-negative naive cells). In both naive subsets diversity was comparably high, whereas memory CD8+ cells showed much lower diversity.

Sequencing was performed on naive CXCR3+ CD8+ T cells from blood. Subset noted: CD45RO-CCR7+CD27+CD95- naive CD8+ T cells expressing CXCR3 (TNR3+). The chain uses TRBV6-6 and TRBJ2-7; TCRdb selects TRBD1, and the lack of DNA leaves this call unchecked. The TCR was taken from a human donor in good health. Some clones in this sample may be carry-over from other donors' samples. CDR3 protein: CASSYLPSFDRTYEQYF.